This TCR beta chain was sequenced for a study of blood T cells in healthy people across ages. The second PCR ran roughly 6 to 11 cycles with a sample-barcoded 5' primer and J-beta primers. A tag from a template-switch adaptor with 12 random nucleotides marked each cDNA molecule. TCRdb re-derived calls from the 5' RACE reads in MiXCR, one entry per CDR3 protein. The sample gives 1.5 million to 2 million distinct CDR3 sequences, 35% to 50% of which show up once; 23% is in the top ten. Trimming cost V 10 bases and J 0 bases; bases outside gene matches: 4. The V gene's germline CDR1 is MGHDK and CDR2 SYGVNS. The CDR3 has 16 amino acids. In regard to this clonotype: As yet, its antigen is unknown.

Study observations and caveats: The study regarded diversity estimates from one million T cells as underestimates.

Material: blood. This sequence joins TRBV25-1 and TRBJ2-6; TRBD2 matches 12 bases. The sequence came from a human donor in good health. CDR3 DNA: TGTGCCACCCAACTAGCGGGGGGCTCTGGGGCCAACGTCCTGACTTTC. Translating it yields CATQLAGGSGANVLTF.